This TCR beta chain appears in the sequencing data of a study of T cell changes during pregnancy in multiple sclerosis. Germline assignment: CDR1 MNHNS and CDR2 SASEGT. With 1 base removed from V and 10 bases from J, the gap between germline ends came to 11 bases. CDR3 length equals 14 residues. This clone was picked up a small number of times. Here immunoSEQ multiplex PCR was the method, and the copy in TCRdb shows in-frame clones only, minus some. The profile covers over 55,000 clones, with around 94% appearing a single time and 3% taken by the ten largest. The sequences come from CD8+ T cells from peripheral blood mononuclear cells, collected in the third trimester of pregnancy. The chain is built from TRBV6-1 and TRBJ1-6; D is possibly TRBD1 (5 bases). The TCR comes from a female donor in good health, enrolled as a control in a pregnancy study. The CDR3 sequence: CASSEGGTGSPLHF. For the CDR3, the DNA is TGTGCCAGCAGTGAAGGGGGCACAGGCTCACCCCTCCACTTT.